These T cell receptor beta chains were read from a single sample in a study of blood T cell repertoires in COVID-19. Clones were sequenced by immunoSEQ multiplex PCR, and TCRdb holds only the in-frame ones, with some missing. This table has around 250,000 clones, 80% to 90% appearing once. Input material: PBMCs or T cells enriched from blood (not recorded which). The origin of the receptors is a man aged 18 to 30 who had recovered from COVID-19. The conserved cysteine and the conserved F or W are not part of the CDR3 here. Each record gives: clone size, V gene, J gene, CDR3 protein. Clone size is shown for a subset of rows, as once, few, many or a class of expanded clone.

.	TRBV20-1	TRBJ1-4	SVGGNEKLF
.	TRBV3-1/TRBV3-2	TRBJ2-7	ASSQDSLAGAMGMGEQY
many	TRBV5-1	TRBJ2-2	ASSLGDRHTGELF
.	TRBV10-1	TRBJ2-3	ASSELGAGGPDTQY
.	TRBV19	TRBJ1-3	ASRREISGNTIY
.	TRBV5-1	TRBJ1-1	ASRNPRESGEAF
.	TRBV7-2	TRBJ1-2	ASSPQGSNYGYT
.	TRBV28	TRBJ1-3	ASGLGAGRGSGNTIY
.	TRBV27	TRBJ1-2	ASSPIGTTNYGYT
once	TRBV7-8	TRBJ1-6	ASSLGGQYNSPLH